These 23 T cell receptor beta chains share one sample of origin, sequenced in a study of control samples from healthy donors and cancer patients (dated by TCRdb to the early 2020s). Library preparation employed the immunoSEQ multiplex PCR assay. Drawn from immuneACCESS, this table holds only the in-frame rearrangements with V and J called that TCRdb kept. Clones are partly lost; checked studies trace under half to an unresolved V gene and leave the rest unexplained. The sample includes roughly 130,000 clones, with about 92% observed a single time. About 1.7% of the sample comes from the top ten. Sequenced input: PBMCs. These receptors were collected from a man aged 50-59 years with head and neck cancer.

The chain couples TRBV4-3 to TRBJ1-3; D possibly corresponds to TRBD1 (5 bases). The V and J ends lost 1 base and 5 bases respectively, with 9 bases between them. In germline, CDR1 is LGHNA, CDR2 YSLEER. The CDR3 is 14 amino acids. The CDR3 coding sequence is TGCGCCAGCAGCCAAGGCCAGGGAAGAAACACCATATATTTT. Translated: CASSQGQGRNTIYF.

This rearrangement joins TRBV7-2 to TRBJ1-6; D might be TRBD1 (6 bases). V was cut by 4 bases and J by 7 bases, with 14 bases left in between. There are 15 residues in the CDR3. The germline gives CDR1 SGHTA, CDR2 FQGNSA. CDR3 protein: CASSSNRERNSPLHF. CDR3 DNA sequence: TGTGCCAGCAGCTCAAACAGGGAACGAAATTCACCCCTCCACTTT.

The chain employs TRBV3-1 (or the pseudogene TRBV3-2) and TRBJ2-6; D might be TRBD2 (5 bases). Germline V gene data show CDR1 as LGHDT and CDR2 as YNNKEL (reference sequence). V was trimmed by 11 bases and J by 0 bases, leaving 14 bases between them. The CDR3 has 15 residues. DNA of the CDR3: TGTGCCGGGGAGAGGAGATACTCTGGGGCCAACGTCCTGACTTTC. Protein: CAGERRYSGANVLTF.

The V gene is TRBV9, the J gene TRBJ1-3; 8 nucleotides agree with TRBD1. CDR3 length: 17 residues. The J segment lost 4 bases and the V segment lost 4 bases, leaving 13 bases of the junction unmatched. In germline, CDR1 is SGDLS, CDR2 YYNGEE. The CDR3 here is CASSPLLTGGPGNTIYF. The CDR3 DNA follows: TGTGCCAGCAGCCCTTTGTTAACAGGGGGTCCGGGAAACACCATATATTTT.

The J gene is TRBJ1-3, the V gene TRBV7-9; the match to TRBD1 covers 9 bases. The V gene's germline CDR1 is SEHNR and CDR2 FQNEAQ (reference sequence). V was clipped by 5 bases and J by 2 bases; unmatched bases: 1. The CDR3 spans 14 residues. CDR3 in amino acids: CASSRTGAGNTIYF. The CDR3 nucleotides read TGTGCCAGCAGCCGGACAGGGGCTGGAAACACCATATATTTT.

This chain links TRBV4-2 with TRBJ1-4, with D possibly TRBD1 on 6 matching bases. The CDR3 totals 14 residues. Looked up from germline, CDR1 is LGHNA and CDR2 is YNFKEQ. Between the trimmed V and J ends, which lost 8 bases and 6 bases, there was a span of 16 bases. The CDR3 DNA reads TGTGCCAGCGGAAGGGGGGGAGGGGATGAAAAACTGTTTTTT. Its protein is CASGRGGGDEKLFF.

The rearrangement uses TRBV11-2 and TRBJ1-1; D is unresolved. This CDR3 region has 13 residues. Germline V gives CDR1 SGHAT, CDR2 FQNNGV. V lost 3 bases and J lost 2, with 7 bases in between. CDR3 residues: CASSFGINTEAFF. The CDR3 DNA reads as TGTGCCAGCAGCTTCGGGATCAACACTGAAGCTTTCTTT.

The chain has TRBV15 and TRBJ2-3; D is possibly TRBD1 (6 bases). Trimming cost V 2 bases and J 2 bases, with 11 bases left between them. This CDR3 is built from 15 residues. Germline CDR1 LNHNV, CDR2 YYDKDF (reference sequence). CDR3 nucleotides: TGTGCCACCAGCAGACCAGGGGTCCTCACAGATACGCAGTATTTT. Residues: CATSRPGVLTDTQYF.

The chain has TRBV18 and TRBJ2-3; D may be TRBD2 (5 bases). CDR1 is KGHSH and CDR2 is LQKENI in the germline V gene. This CDR3 is built from 12 residues. With 3 bases removed from V and 6 bases from J, the gap between germline ends came to 7 bases. This chain's CDR3 is CASSPGADTQYF. CDR3 coding DNA: TGTGCCAGCTCACCGGGAGCGGATACGCAGTATTTT.

The chain couples TRBV28 to TRBJ2-7, with TRBD2 matching over 7 bases. Germline lookup yields CDR1 MDHEN and CDR2 SYDVKM. This CDR3 is built from 14 residues. Unmatched junction bases numbered 12, after V lost 6 bases and J lost 7 bases. The CDR3 bases are TGTGCCAGCAGGGGGGGGGTGTCTCTCCGGGAGCAGTACTTC. Translation: CASRGGVSLREQYF.

The chain has TRBV19 and TRBJ2-6; D gene unclear. V gave up 6 bases and J gave up 2 bases, with 20 bases separating them. The germline gives CDR1 LNHDA, CDR2 SQIVND (reference sequence). The length of the CDR3 is 18 residues. The CDR3 sequence is CASSLPKRHVAGANVLTF. The CDR3 bases are TGTGCCAGTAGCTTACCAAAGAGACACGTGGCTGGGGCCAACGTCCTGACTTTC. The whole variable domain, remainder taken from reference TRBV19 and TRBJ2-6, is DGGITQSPKYLFRKEGQNVTLSCEQNLNHDAMYWYRQDPGQGLRLIYYSQIVNDFQKGDIAEGYSVSREKKESFPLTVTSAQKNPTAFYLCASSLPKRHVAGANVLTFGAGSRLTVL.

This clone showed up just once. This rearrangement joins TRBV5-4 to TRBJ2-7; 10 bases fit TRBD1. J lost 5 bases, V lost 4 bases, and 9 bases had no gene match. This CDR3 region has 15 residues. In germline, CDR1 is SGHNT, CDR2 YYREEE (reference sequence). In DNA, the CDR3 is TGTGCCAGCAGCAAACAGACAGGGGGCAACGACGAGCAGTACTTC. This gives the protein CASSKQTGGNDEQYF. The complete variable domain, with remaining parts taken from reference TRBV5-4 and TRBJ2-7, reads ETGVTQSPTHLIKTRGQQVTLRCSSQSGHNTVSWYQQALGQGPQFIFQYYREEENGRGNFPPRFSGLQFPNYSSELNVNALELDDSALYLCASSKQTGGNDEQYFGPGTRLTVT.

V and J are TRBV4-3 and TRBJ2-7; maybe TRBD1 (7 bases). Germline CDR1 LGHNA, CDR2 YSLEER. CDR3 length: 20 residues. V was pared by 4 bases and J by 3 bases, with 31 bases between. The CDR3 is CASSRQRNDRAKGTFYEQYF. The CDR3 DNA reads as TGCGCCAGCAGCCGACAAAGGAACGACAGGGCGAAGGGGACTTTCTACGAGCAGTACTTC.

This rearrangement joins TRBV6-5 to TRBJ1-4, with D unclear. CDR1 and CDR2 (germline): MNHEY, SVGAGI. The CDR3 has 15 residues. With 2 bases removed from V and 4 bases from J, the gap between germline ends came to 11 bases. The CDR3 sequence: CASSYGGRINEKLFF. DNA for the CDR3: TGTGCCAGCAGTTACGGTGGCCGTATTAATGAAAAACTGTTTTTT.

The CDR3 region has the DNA TGTGCCAGTAGTATCGGGGGCCTCCAAGAGACCCAGTACTTC. Translation gives CASSIGGLQETQYF. V and J are TRBV19 and TRBJ2-5; either TRBD1 or TRBD2 may supply D (6 bases each). This CDR3 is 14 amino acids long. The V and J ends lost 3 bases and 1 base respectively, with 9 bases between them. CDR1 LNHDA and CDR2 SQIVND come from the germline V gene (reference sequence).

The gene calls are TRBV28 and TRBJ1-1, with 9 bases lining up with TRBD1. CDR3 size: 15 residues. CDR1 MDHEN and CDR2 SYDVKM come from the germline V gene. V shed 2 bases and J 3 bases; nucleotides not matched to a gene: 4. For the CDR3, the DNA is TGTGCCAGCAGTTTAACAGGGGGCGTCGACACTGAAGCTTTCTTT. It translates to CASSLTGGVDTEAFF. The entire variable domain, with the rest obtained from reference TRBV28 and TRBJ1-1, is as follows: DVKVTQSSRYLVKRTGEKVFLECVQDMDHENMFWYRQDPGLGLRLIYFSYDVKMKEKGDIPEGYSVSREKKERFSLILESASTNQTSMYLCASSLTGGVDTEAFFGQGTRLTVV.

The chain carries TRBV7-3 and TRBJ2-6; D remains ambiguous. This CDR3 contains 17 residues. Trimming left V 2 bases short and J 0 bases short, with 11 bases between. CDR1 is SGHTA and CDR2 is FQGTGA in the germline V gene. CDR3 DNA sequence: TGTGCCAGCAGCTTATCTAGTTTCGTCTCTGGGGCCAACGTCCTGACTTTC. This gives the protein CASSLSSFVSGANVLTF.

J is TRBJ1-6 and V is TRBV2; TRBD1 agrees at 10 bases. V shed 6 bases, J shed 10 bases, and the junction held 6 bases outside the gene matches. There are 14 residues in the CDR3. The germline CDR1 and CDR2 sequences are SNHLY and FYNNEI. CDR3 DNA sequence: TGTGCCAGCAGCTCCGGGACAGGGGAATCACCCCTCCACTTT. Its protein is CASSSGTGESPLHF.

The V call is TRBV15, the J call TRBJ2-7; 9 positions match TRBD1. The germline V gene has CDR1 LNHNV and CDR2 YYDKDF (reference sequence). With 6 bases clipped from V and 1 base from J, the junction kept 7 bases outside the gene matches. This CDR3 is 15 amino acids long. CDR3 residues: CATRWGQGNSYEQYF. DNA for the CDR3: TGTGCCACCAGGTGGGGACAGGGCAATTCCTACGAGCAGTACTTC.

The chain carries TRBV18 and TRBJ2-5, with TRBD1 matching 8 bases. Germline CDR1 reads KGHSH; CDR2 reads LQKENI. With V trimmed by 0 bases and J by 3 bases, 12 bases remained unmatched. CDR3 length: 18 residues. The CDR3 here is CASSPPLIRDRFEETQYF. The CDR3 DNA sequence: TGTGCCAGCTCACCACCGTTAATCCGGGACAGGTTTGAAGAGACCCAGTACTTC.

The J gene is TRBJ2-5, the V gene TRBV15; D uncertain. Germline V gives CDR1 LNHNV, CDR2 YYDKDF (reference sequence). This CDR3 has 15 residues. V lost 5 bases, J lost 4 bases, and 17 bases lay in between. CDR3 coding DNA: TGTGCCACCAGCCGCAGCCTGCTGGTCGGAGAGACCCAGTACTTC. Its translation: CATSRSLLVGETQYF.

The chain is built from TRBV12-3 or TRBV12-4 and TRBJ2-2, with D possibly matching TRBD2 (5 bases). Trimming took off 6 bases at V and 6 bases at J, with 11 bases between the two ends. The CDR3 totals 13 residues. CDR3 coding DNA: TGTGCCAGCAGCCCTAGCCGGGCCGGGGAGCTGTTTTTT. Translated, it gives CASSPSRAGELFF.

The chain employs TRBV19 and TRBJ1-1, with a weak D call TRBD1 (6 bases). The germline V gene encodes CDR1 LNHDA and CDR2 SQIVND (reference sequence). This CDR3 has 14 amino acids. V lost 6 bases and J lost 1, with 12 bases in between. CDR3 DNA: TGTGCCAGTAGCCTCGGACAGCCGAACACTGAAGCTTTCTTT. Amino acids: CASSLGQPNTEAFF. Looking up the rest from reference TRBV19 and TRBJ1-1 gives the full variable domain: DGGITQSPKYLFRKEGQNVTLSCEQNLNHDAMYWYRQDPGQGLRLIYYSQIVNDFQKGDIAEGYSVSREKKESFPLTVTSAQKNPTAFYLCASSLGQPNTEAFFGQGTRLTVV.